This passage covers 2 T cell receptor beta chains from one sample sequenced in a study of regulatory T cells in long-lasting Graves disease. For TCR beta, libraries came from iRepertoire HTBI primers and Arm-PCR of CDR3 regions. Via MiXCR, TCRdb re-called the multiplex PCR reads, giving one row per CDR3 protein. Among hundreds of thousands of distinct CDR3 sequences listed, around 15% were seen once. This sample's time point: newly diagnosed GD, antithyroid drugs for less than 3 months. RNA from PBMCs was the source of the TCR library. Specimen: peripheral blood mononuclear cells (PBMCs), collected at new diagnosis, from a patient treated with antithyroid drugs. These TCRs come from a female donor with Graves disease.

This clonotype was counted at least ten times. The rearrangement uses TRBV27 and TRBJ2-6; the D is unclear. The V end lost 1 base, the J end lost 3 bases, and 4 bases lay between the germline ends. Germline loops: CDR1 MNHEY, CDR2 SMNVEV (reference sequence). This CDR3 region has 14 residues. The CDR3 nucleotides read TGTGCCAGCAGTTTATGGGGTGGGGCCAACGTCCTGACTTTC. Amino acid sequence: CASSLWGGANVLTF.

This clonotype occurred many times. CDR3 loop: CASSMGGAYEQYF. The CDR3 DNA is TGTGCCAGTAGTATGGGAGGGGCCTACGAGCAGTACTTC. The rearrangement joins TRBV19 to TRBJ2-7; 7 bases map to TRBD2. Looked up from germline, CDR1 is LNHDA and CDR2 is SQIVND (reference sequence). With 3 bases clipped from V and 2 bases from J, the junction kept 1 base outside the gene matches. This CDR3 contains 13 residues.